This paragraph covers one T cell receptor beta chain sequence. Its antigen is not identified. Germline lookup yields CDR1 SGDLS and CDR2 YYNGEE. This CDR3 is built from 15 residues. Unmatched junction bases numbered 8, after V lost 1 base and J lost 8 bases. This record comes from a study of PD-L1 blockade in urothelial cancer. Study summary: Timepoints chosen for blood analysis were 3 weeks (second dose) and 6 weeks after treatment start.

Findings of the study overall: Below-median pretreatment blood TCR clonality was associated with improved progression-free and overall survival.

Patients' cancers were locally advanced or metastatic urothelial carcinomas. The method was immunoSEQ multiplex PCR; TCRdb's version includes in-frame clones alone and lacks a portion of them. The data show over 65,000 clones, under 90% seen once. The TCR was taken from a man between 65 and 79 years old with urothelial cancer. The chain is built from TRBV9 and TRBJ2-1, with 8 bases fitting TRBD2. This sample comprised PBMCs, obtained around atezolizumab (anti-PD-L1) treatment. CDR3 sequence reads: CASSVMSGSGYEQFF. Here the CDR3 DNA reads TGTGCCAGCAGCGTAATGAGCGGGAGTGGCTATGAGCAGTTCTTC.